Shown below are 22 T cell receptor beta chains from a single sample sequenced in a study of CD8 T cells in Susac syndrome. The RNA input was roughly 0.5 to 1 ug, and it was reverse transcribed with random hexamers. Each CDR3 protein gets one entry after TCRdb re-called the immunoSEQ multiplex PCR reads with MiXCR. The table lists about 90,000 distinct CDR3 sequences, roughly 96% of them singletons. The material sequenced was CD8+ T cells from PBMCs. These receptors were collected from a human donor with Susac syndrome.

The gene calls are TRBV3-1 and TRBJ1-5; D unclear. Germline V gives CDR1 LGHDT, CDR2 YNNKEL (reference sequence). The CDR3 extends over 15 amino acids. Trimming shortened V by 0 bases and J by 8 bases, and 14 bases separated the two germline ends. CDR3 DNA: TGTGCCAGCAGCCAAGATTTAGGAAAGTCCGAGCCCCAGCATTTT. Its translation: CASSQDLGKSEPQHF.

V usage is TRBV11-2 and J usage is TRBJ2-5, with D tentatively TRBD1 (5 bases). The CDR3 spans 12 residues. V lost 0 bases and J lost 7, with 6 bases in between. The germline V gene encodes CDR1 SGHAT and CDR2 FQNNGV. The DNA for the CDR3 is TGTGCCAGCAGCTTAGAAGGGGCGACCCAGTACTTC. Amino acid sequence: CASSLEGATQYF.

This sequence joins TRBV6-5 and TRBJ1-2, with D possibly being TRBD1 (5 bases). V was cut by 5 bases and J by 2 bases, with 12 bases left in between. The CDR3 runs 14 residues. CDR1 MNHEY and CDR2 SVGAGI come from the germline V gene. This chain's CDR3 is CASSPGGRNYGYTF. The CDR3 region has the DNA TGTGCCAGCAGTCCCGGGGGGAGGAACTATGGCTACACCTTC.

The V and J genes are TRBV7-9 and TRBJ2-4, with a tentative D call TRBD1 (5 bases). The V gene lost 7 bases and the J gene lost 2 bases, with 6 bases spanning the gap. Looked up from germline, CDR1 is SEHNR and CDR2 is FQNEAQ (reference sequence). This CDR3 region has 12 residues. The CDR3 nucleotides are TGTGCCAGCAAGGGGCCCAAAAACATTCAGTACTTC. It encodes CASKGPKNIQYF.

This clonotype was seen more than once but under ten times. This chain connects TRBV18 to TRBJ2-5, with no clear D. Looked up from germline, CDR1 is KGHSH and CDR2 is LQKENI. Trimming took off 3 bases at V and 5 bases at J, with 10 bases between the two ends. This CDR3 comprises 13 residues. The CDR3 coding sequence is TGTGCCAGCTCACCGCCAGGTGTTGAGACCCAGTACTTC. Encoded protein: CASSPPGVETQYF.

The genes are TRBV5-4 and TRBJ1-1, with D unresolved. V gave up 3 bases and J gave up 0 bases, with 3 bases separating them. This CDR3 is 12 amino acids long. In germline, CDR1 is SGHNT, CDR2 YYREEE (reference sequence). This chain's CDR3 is CASSYMNTEAFF. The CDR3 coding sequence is TGTGCCAGCAGCTACATGAACACTGAAGCTTTCTTT.

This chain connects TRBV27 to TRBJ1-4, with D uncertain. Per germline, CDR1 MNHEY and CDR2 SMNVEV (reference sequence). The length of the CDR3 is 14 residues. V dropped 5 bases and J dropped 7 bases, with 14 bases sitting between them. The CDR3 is CASSGRLEGEKLFF. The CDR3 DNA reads TGTGCCAGCAGTGGCCGGTTGGAAGGTGAAAAACTGTTTTTT. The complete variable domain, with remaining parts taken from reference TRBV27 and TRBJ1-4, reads EAQVTQNPRYLITVTGKKLTVTCSQNMNHEYMSWYRQDPGLGLRQIYYSMNVEVTDKGDVPEGYKVSRKEKRNFPLILESPSPNQTSLYFCASSGRLEGEKLFFGSGTQLSVL.

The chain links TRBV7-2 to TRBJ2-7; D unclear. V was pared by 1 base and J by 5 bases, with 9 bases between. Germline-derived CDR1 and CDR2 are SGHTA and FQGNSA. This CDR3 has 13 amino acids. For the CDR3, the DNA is TGTGCCAGCAGCTTAGTAGTGGGCGACGAGCAGTACTTC. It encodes CASSLVVGDEQYF.

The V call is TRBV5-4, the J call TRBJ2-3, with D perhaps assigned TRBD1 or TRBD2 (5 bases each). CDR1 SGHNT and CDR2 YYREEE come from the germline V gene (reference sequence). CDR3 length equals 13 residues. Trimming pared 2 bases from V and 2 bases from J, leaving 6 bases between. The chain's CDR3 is CASSFGTTDTQYF. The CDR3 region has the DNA TGTGCCAGCAGCTTCGGGACCACAGATACGCAGTATTTT.

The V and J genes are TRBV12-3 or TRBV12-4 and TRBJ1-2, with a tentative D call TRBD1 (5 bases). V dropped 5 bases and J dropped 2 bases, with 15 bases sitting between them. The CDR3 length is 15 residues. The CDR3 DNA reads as TGTGCCAGCAGTCCCGGGGACTACGGAAACTATGGCTACACCTTC. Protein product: CASSPGDYGNYGYTF.

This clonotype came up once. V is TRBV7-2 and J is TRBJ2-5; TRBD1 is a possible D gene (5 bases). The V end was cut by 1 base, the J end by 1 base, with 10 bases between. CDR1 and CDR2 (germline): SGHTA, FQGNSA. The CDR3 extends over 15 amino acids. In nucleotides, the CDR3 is TGTGCCAGCAGCTTAGGACAGCTGTCCCAAGAGACCCAGTACTTC. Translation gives CASSLGQLSQETQYF.

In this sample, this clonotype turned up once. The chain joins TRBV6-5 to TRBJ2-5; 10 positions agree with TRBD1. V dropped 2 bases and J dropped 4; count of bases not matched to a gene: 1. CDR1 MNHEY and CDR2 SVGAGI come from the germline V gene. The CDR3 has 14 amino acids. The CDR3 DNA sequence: TGTGCCAGCAGTTACGGGACAGGGGCAGAGACCCAGTACTTC. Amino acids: CASSYGTGAETQYF.

The CDR3 loop is CASRPPQTGNQETQYF. The CDR3 coding sequence is TGTGCCAGCAGACCTCCTCAGACAGGAAATCAAGAGACCCAGTACTTC. The gene calls are TRBV6-2 or TRBV6-3 and TRBJ2-5; D perhaps matches TRBD1 (6 bases). The CDR3 sequence is 16 residues long. V gave up 6 bases and J gave up 2 bases, with 19 bases separating them. Germline V gene sequence: CDR1 MNHEY, CDR2 SVGEGT.

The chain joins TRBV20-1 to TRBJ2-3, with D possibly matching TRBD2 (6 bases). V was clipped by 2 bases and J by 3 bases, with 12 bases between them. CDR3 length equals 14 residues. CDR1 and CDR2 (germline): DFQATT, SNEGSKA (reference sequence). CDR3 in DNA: TGCAGTGCTAGAATTCGGGGGTGGACAGATACGCAGTATTTT. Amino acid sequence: CSARIRGWTDTQYF.

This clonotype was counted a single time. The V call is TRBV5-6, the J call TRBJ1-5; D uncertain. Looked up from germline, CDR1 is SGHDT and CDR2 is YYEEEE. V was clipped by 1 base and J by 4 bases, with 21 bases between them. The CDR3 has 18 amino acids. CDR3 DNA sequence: TGTGCCAGCAGCTTGAAACCTTTCGCGACTTTAGAAAATCAGCCCCAGCATTTT. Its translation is CASSLKPFATLENQPQHF.

The chain's CDR3 is CSVTGELYEQYF. In nucleotides, the CDR3 is TGCAGTGTAACAGGGGAATTATACGAGCAGTACTTC. The chain is built from TRBV20-1 and TRBJ2-7; TRBD1 aligns across 7 bases. V shed 7 bases and J 4 bases; nucleotides not matched to a gene: 7. The CDR3 runs to 12 residues. CDR1 and CDR2 (germline): DFQATT, SNEGSKA (reference sequence).

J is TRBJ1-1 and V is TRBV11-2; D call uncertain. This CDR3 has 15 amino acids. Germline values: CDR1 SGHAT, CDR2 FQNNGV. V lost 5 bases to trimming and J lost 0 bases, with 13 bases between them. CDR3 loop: CASSPFGEMNTEAFF. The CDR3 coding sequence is TGTGCCAGCAGCCCCTTTGGGGAGATGAACACTGAAGCTTTCTTT.

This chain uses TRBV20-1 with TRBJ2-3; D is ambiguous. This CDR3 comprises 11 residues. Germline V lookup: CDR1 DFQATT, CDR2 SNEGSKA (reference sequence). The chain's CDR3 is CSVSRTDTQYF. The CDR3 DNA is TGCAGCGTTTCTCGCACAGATACGCAGTATTTT.

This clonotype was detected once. The CDR3 loop is CASSLGARDYGYTF. Written as DNA, the CDR3 is TGTGCCAGCAGCTTAGGGGCCCGCGACTATGGCTACACCTTC. This chain connects TRBV7-2 to TRBJ1-2; D gene ambiguous. V shed 1 base and J shed 3 bases, with 9 bases lying between them. Germline V gene lookup returns CDR1 SGHTA and CDR2 FQGNSA. The CDR3 is 14 residues long.

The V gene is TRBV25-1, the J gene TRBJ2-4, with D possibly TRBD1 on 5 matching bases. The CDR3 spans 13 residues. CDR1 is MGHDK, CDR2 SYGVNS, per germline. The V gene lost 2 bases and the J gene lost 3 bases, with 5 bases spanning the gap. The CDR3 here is CASSEQGKNIQYF. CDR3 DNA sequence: TGTGCCAGCAGTGAACAGGGCAAAAACATTCAGTACTTC.

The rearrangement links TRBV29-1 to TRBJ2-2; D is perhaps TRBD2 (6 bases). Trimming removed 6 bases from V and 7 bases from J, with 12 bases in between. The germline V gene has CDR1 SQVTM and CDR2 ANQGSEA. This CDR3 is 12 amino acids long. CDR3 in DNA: TGCAGCGTCAGCCAGGGAGGCGGGGAGCTGTTTTTT. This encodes CSVSQGGGELFF.

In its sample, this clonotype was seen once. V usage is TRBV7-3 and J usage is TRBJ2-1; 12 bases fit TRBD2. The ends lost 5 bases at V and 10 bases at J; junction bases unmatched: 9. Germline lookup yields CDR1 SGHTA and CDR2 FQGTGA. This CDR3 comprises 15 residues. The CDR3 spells CASSAQGLAGGEQFF. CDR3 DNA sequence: TGTGCCAGCAGCGCTCAAGGGCTAGCGGGGGGGGAGCAGTTCTTC.